This T cell receptor (beta chain) was sequenced during a study of a mutant IDH1 vaccine in newly diagnosed glioma. The wider study: With temozolomide cycles, or 4-6 weeks after radiotherapy alone, vaccination was started. Averaging around 42 years of age, treated patients were around 60% male and 37.5% female. Prior therapy was radiotherapy, temozolomide, or both; most received both. Whole-study results and caveats: Pseudoprogression appeared independent of alterations in top peripheral clonotypes.

Time point given: week 5, during vaccination. Alongside topical imiquimod, each dose of vaccine comprised 300 ug of mutant IDH1 20-mer peptide. Turning to this clone: Its antigen is not known.

Only in-frame clones appear in the TCRdb table, and some are missing; sequencing was by immunoSEQ multiplex PCR. The sample has 40,000 to 55,000 clones, 78% seen once. CDR1 MNHEY and CDR2 SVGAGI come from the germline V gene. With 0 bases removed from V and 5 bases from J, the gap between germline ends came to 10 bases. The CDR3 is 14 amino acids. The chain links TRBV6-5 to TRBJ1-1; D is ambiguous. This sequence was found in a man aged 50 or older with glioma. The sequences come from PBMCs, collected from a glioma patient whose treatment included an IDH1 peptide vaccine. The CDR3 here is CASSYSDGDTEAFF. CDR3 nucleotides: TGTGCCAGCAGTTACTCCGATGGGGATACTGAAGCTTTCTTT.